This paragraph covers one T cell receptor beta chain sequence. Its target is unknown. Here immunoSEQ multiplex PCR was the method, and the copy in TCRdb shows in-frame clones only, minus some. The sample consists of about 37,000 clones, approximately 40% of them appearing once. V was clipped by 1 base and J by 4 bases; unmatched bases: 9. Germline V gene lookup returns CDR1 GTSNPN and CDR2 SVGIG (reference sequence). The CDR3 totals 16 residues. The data stem from a study of neoadjuvant anti-PD-1 for oral cavity cancer. In the study overall: Nivolumab at 3 mg/kg was mostly given biweekly, three to four doses, pre-surgery. Patients without progression received a fourth nivolumab dose around day 43, then surgical resection on days 50-56. Study-level findings and limits: Expansion of preexisting intratumoral clones was suggested to aid response.

Time point defined: after neoadjuvant nivolumab, at surgical resection. Patients had HPV-negative, locally advanced oral cavity squamous cell carcinoma. Sample: tumor tissue, taken after nivolumab (anti-PD-1) treatment. The receptor was derived from a person between 35 and 79 years old with oral cavity squamous cell carcinoma. This chain uses TRBV30 with TRBJ2-1; 8 bases agree with TRBD2. In nucleotides, the CDR3 is TGTGCCTGGAGTGAAAGGGGACTAGTCGGGTACAATGAGCAGTTCTTC. It codes for CAWSERGLVGYNEQFF.